The 22 T cell receptor beta chains below all came from one sample that was sequenced in a study of spatial heterogeneity in lung cancer. One entry per CDR3 protein, called by TCRdb with MiXCR from the 5' RACE reads. The sample holds about 87,000 distinct CDR3 sequences, approximately 20% seen once. Stated time point: blood at routine non-recurrence follow-up after resection. Source: PBMCs, taken at follow-up. All receptors come from a male donor with early-stage non-small cell lung cancer.

This clonotype was counted only a few times. The genes are TRBV27 and TRBJ2-1, with a weak D call TRBD2 (5 bases). The CDR3 covers 15 residues. The V gene's germline CDR1 is MNHEY and CDR2 SMNVEV (reference sequence). V lost 2 bases and J lost 5, with 13 bases in between. The CDR3 DNA reads TGTGCCAGCAGTTTACGGCTAGCTACGAACAATGAGCAGTTCTTC. Its translation: CASSLRLATNNEQFF.

This chain links TRBV7-2 with TRBJ2-7; 10 bases agree with TRBD2. CDR1 and CDR2 (germline): SGHTA, FQGNSA. V shed 1 base and J 6 bases; nucleotides not matched to a gene: 3. This CDR3 spans 14 amino acids. The CDR3 loop reads CASSLGPSGGEQYF. DNA of the CDR3: TGTGCCAGCAGCTTAGGCCCTAGCGGGGGCGAGCAGTACTTC.

This clonotype was seen only a few times. The rearrangement links TRBV9 to TRBJ2-3; tentatively, D is TRBD2 (6 bases). CDR1 SGDLS and CDR2 YYNGEE come from the germline V gene. The CDR3 consists of 16 residues. The V end was cut by 0 bases, the J end by 2 bases, with 13 bases between. In DNA, the CDR3 is TGTGCCAGCAGCGTAGGAGTAGCGGATCACACAGATACGCAGTATTTT. As protein: CASSVGVADHTDTQYF.

This clonotype turned up a few times. The rearrangement joins TRBV30 to TRBJ2-7, with D tentatively TRBD2 (5 bases). This CDR3 spans 13 amino acids. CDR1 and CDR2 (germline): GTSNPN, SVGIG (reference sequence). Trimming cost V 0 bases and J 7 bases, with 13 bases left between them. Here the CDR3 reads CAWSVIGPGEQYF. Here the CDR3 DNA reads TGTGCCTGGAGTGTAATAGGCCCGGGGGAGCAGTACTTC.

In its sample, this clonotype was seen a few times. V and J are TRBV12-5 and TRBJ2-2; D unresolved. Trimming took 0 bases from V and 5 from J, leaving 13 bases between them. Germline CDR1 is LGHNT and CDR2 is FRNRAP. The CDR3 extends over 16 amino acids. The CDR3 is CASGLVLDPKTGELFF. In DNA form, the CDR3 reads TGTGCTAGTGGTTTGGTACTTGATCCTAAAACCGGGGAGCTGTTTTTT.

This clonotype was counted only a few times. The genes are TRBV3-1 and TRBJ2-3; 8 positions agree with TRBD2. Germline CDR1 reads LGHDT; CDR2 reads YNNKEL (reference sequence). The CDR3 extends over 15 amino acids. Trimming at V came to 4 bases and at J to 4 bases, leaving 7 bases not matched to a gene. The CDR3 reads CASSPGGAYADTQYF. DNA for the CDR3: TGTGCCAGCAGCCCCGGGGGGGCATATGCAGATACGCAGTATTTT.

This clonotype has ten or more counts. The chain uses TRBV19 and TRBJ1-5; D is uncertain. The CDR3 length is 13 residues. Germline V lookup: CDR1 LNHDA, CDR2 SQIVND (reference sequence). Trimming shortened V by 3 bases and J by 5 bases, and 8 bases separated the two germline ends. This chain's CDR3 is CASSILGDQPQHF. The CDR3 bases are TGTGCCAGTAGTATCCTCGGGGATCAGCCCCAGCATTTT. Supplemented by reference TRBV19 and TRBJ1-5, the full variable domain reads DGGITQSPKYLFRKEGQNVTLSCEQNLNHDAMYWYRQDPGQGLRLIYYSQIVNDFQKGDIAEGYSVSREKKESFPLTVTSAQKNPTAFYLCASSILGDQPQHFGDGTRLSIL.

V usage is TRBV20-1 and J usage is TRBJ1-5; no definite D call. There are 13 residues in the CDR3. Trimming left V 3 bases short and J 7 bases short, with 13 bases between. In germline, CDR1 is DFQATT, CDR2 SNEGSKA (reference sequence). The DNA for the CDR3 is TGCAGTGCTAGGTACGGGGATAGCCAGCCCCAGCATTTT. It translates to CSARYGDSQPQHF.

This chain links TRBV5-4 with TRBJ1-1; D gene uncertain. The V end lost 2 bases, the J end lost 1 base, and 12 bases lay between the germline ends. Germline lookup yields CDR1 SGHNT and CDR2 YYREEE (reference sequence). The CDR3 contains 15 residues. CDR3 region: CASSLEGLRNTEAFF. In DNA, the CDR3 is TGTGCCAGCAGCTTAGAAGGACTGAGGAACACTGAAGCTTTCTTT.

This clonotype was picked up a small number of times. The chain links TRBV20-1 to TRBJ1-1; TRBD1 matches 7 bases. The CDR3 runs to 12 residues. V lost 2 bases, J lost 10 bases, and 7 bases stayed unmatched. The germline V gene encodes CDR1 DFQATT and CDR2 SNEGSKA (reference sequence). CDR3 bases: TGCAGTGCTAGATCTAGGGGGCAGGGAGCTTTCTTT. Its translation is CSARSRGQGAFF.

The J gene is TRBJ2-3, the V gene TRBV6-1, with a weak D call TRBD2 (6 bases). Germline V lookup: CDR1 MNHNS, CDR2 SASEGT. The CDR3 loop spans 15 amino acids. Trimming removed 5 bases from V and 4 bases from J, with 16 bases in between. The DNA for the CDR3 is TGTGCCAGCAGTTACGGGGGTGGATACGCAGATACGCAGTATTTT. This translates into CASSYGGGYADTQYF.

This clonotype was recorded a few times. This rearrangement joins TRBV14 to TRBJ1-1, with 8 bases lining up with TRBD1. V lost 6 bases, J lost 6 bases, and 9 bases stayed unmatched. The germline gives CDR1 SGHDN, CDR2 FVKESK. The CDR3 contains 14 residues. The CDR3 sequence is CASSLVQGASEAFF. The CDR3, as DNA: TGTGCCAGCAGTCTCGTGCAGGGGGCCTCTGAAGCTTTCTTT.

This clonotype showed up just a few times. V is TRBV11-2 and J is TRBJ1-2; unclear D gene. The CDR3 is made up of 13 amino acids. Germline V gives CDR1 SGHAT, CDR2 FQNNGV. V lost 5 bases, J lost 4 bases, and 11 bases lay in between. The CDR3 nucleotides read TGTGCCAGCAGCCCATCCGGCCCCTATGGCTACACCTTC. It translates to CASSPSGPYGYTF.

This clonotype was seen more than once but under ten times. V and J are TRBV20-1 and TRBJ2-3; D is perhaps TRBD2 (5 bases). Germline V gene data show CDR1 as DFQATT and CDR2 as SNEGSKA (reference sequence). CDR3 length: 12 amino acids. Trimming removed 5 bases at V and 4 bases at J, with 10 bases between. The DNA of the CDR3 is TGCAGTGCTGATCGGGGAGCAGATACGCAGTATTTT. It codes for CSADRGADTQYF.

This chain uses TRBV7-8 with TRBJ1-6, with unresolved D. CDR1 SGHVS and CDR2 FQNEAQ come from the germline V gene. The CDR3 length is 14 residues. The V and J ends lost 1 base and 7 bases respectively, with 8 bases between them. CDR3 in DNA: TGTGCCAGCAGCTTAGTTCGCAACAATTCACCCCTCCACTTT. It is translated as CASSLVRNNSPLHF.

The rearrangement joins TRBV14 to TRBJ1-2; possible D gene TRBD1, 5 bases. Looked up from germline, CDR1 is SGHDN and CDR2 is FVKESK. There are 11 residues in the CDR3. V lost 2 bases to trimming and J lost 11 bases, with 9 bases between them. The CDR3 region has the DNA TGTGCCAGCAGCCAACGAGGGGTTTACACCTTC. It is translated as CASSQRGVYTF.

The rearrangement joins TRBV19 to TRBJ2-1; 13 bases match TRBD2. The V gene's germline CDR1 is LNHDA and CDR2 SQIVND (reference sequence). This CDR3 has 14 amino acids. The V segment lost 10 bases and the J segment 6 bases; nucleotides outside the gene matches: 6. The CDR3 DNA sequence: TGTGCCACCTTACTAGCGGGAGGGCGCAATGAGCAGTTCTTC. Amino acids: CATLLAGGRNEQFF.

The V call is TRBV5-1, the J call TRBJ1-2; D not resolved. The V end lost 7 bases, the J end lost 2 bases, and 12 bases lay between the germline ends. CDR3 size: 13 residues. Germline CDR1 reads SGHRS; CDR2 reads YFSETQ. In nucleotides, the CDR3 is TGCGCCAGCTCCCGGGCAGAGAACTATGGCTACACCTTC. Its protein is CASSRAENYGYTF.

The chain combines TRBV6-1 with TRBJ2-7; D may be TRBD2 (5 bases). V lost 4 bases and J lost 5, with 15 bases in between. CDR3 length: 14 amino acids. CDR1 is MNHNS, CDR2 SASEGT, per germline. This CDR3 is CASSAGTSNHEQYF. CDR3 nucleotides: TGTGCCAGCAGTGCCGGCACTAGTAACCACGAGCAGTACTTC.

The chain links TRBV9 to TRBJ2-2, with D possibly called TRBD1 or TRBD2 (6 bases each). Germline assignment: CDR1 SGDLS and CDR2 YYNGEE. V was clipped by 5 bases and J by 1 base, with 12 bases between them. There are 15 residues in the CDR3. CDR3 bases: TGTGCCAGCAGGCACGGGGGACAGAACACCGGGGAGCTGTTTTTT. Its translation: CASRHGGQNTGELFF.

The V call is TRBV5-1, the J call TRBJ2-5, with 11 nucleotides matching TRBD1. The germline gives CDR1 SGHRS, CDR2 YFSETQ. The CDR3 covers 16 residues. The J segment lost 4 bases and the V segment lost 3 bases, leaving 8 bases of the junction unmatched. Here the CDR3 reads CASSWGQGVMTETQYF. CDR3 DNA: TGCGCCAGCAGCTGGGGACAGGGGGTGATGACAGAGACCCAGTACTTC. The full variable domain, in which reference TRBV5-1 and TRBJ2-5 provide the parts outside the CDR3, is KAGVTQTPRYLIKTRGQQVTLSCSPISGHRSVSWYQQTPGQGLQFLFEYFSETQRNKGNFPGRFSGRQFSNSRSEMNVSTLELGDSALYLCASSWGQGVMTETQYFGPGTRLLVL.

Many counts were recorded for this clonotype. The chain joins TRBV27 to TRBJ2-6; no firm D call. V shed 6 bases and J shed 0 bases, with 12 bases lying between them. Germline V gives CDR1 MNHEY, CDR2 SMNVEV (reference sequence). The CDR3 extends over 16 amino acids. CDR3 region: CASRRAAHSGANVLTF. CDR3 DNA sequence: TGTGCCAGCAGACGGGCCGCACACTCTGGGGCCAACGTCCTGACTTTC. Full variable domain (remainder filled in from reference TRBV27 and TRBJ2-6): EAQVTQNPRYLITVTGKKLTVTCSQNMNHEYMSWYRQDPGLGLRQIYYSMNVEVTDKGDVPEGYKVSRKEKRNFPLILESPSPNQTSLYFCASRRAAHSGANVLTFGAGSRLTVL.